This T cell receptor beta chain was retrieved from a study of shared clonotypes between healthy human individuals. Study-wide context: Three plates were used per donor for CD4 naive, three for CD4 memory, two for CD8 naive and one for CD8 memory. Study findings and constraints: Generation probability values for non-shared clonotypes were lower than those for clonotypes shared by all four donors. On the whole, naive subsets had larger estimated richness than memory subsets had.

Using immunoSEQ multiplex PCR, the repertoire was profiled, and TCRdb retains in-frame clones only, with some absent. The table has 2 million to 2.5 million clones, roughly 93% seen once. CDR3 length equals 17 residues. Germline V lookup: CDR1 SGHTA, CDR2 FQGTGA. The V gene end was trimmed by 5 bases and the J gene end by 1 base; junction bases not matched to a gene: 11. Free of recent acute infections or vaccinations, the donors were healthy HIV-negative adults. In the case of this clone: Its antigen is as yet unknown.

This TCR was recovered from a man aged 18 to 29 in good health. Some clones in this sample may be carry-over from other donors' samples. V and J are TRBV7-3 and TRBJ2-1, with 7 bases identical to TRBD2. The sample was naive CD4+ T cells from PBMCs. Regarding subset: CD45RA+ positively selected. For the CDR3, the DNA is TGTGCCAGCAGCGTAGGCCGCGGGAGCGGATCCTACAATGAGCAGTTCTTC. This sequence encodes CASSVGRGSGSYNEQFF.